The 30 T cell receptor beta chains below come from one sample, sequenced in a study of blood T cell repertoires in COVID-19. The table came from immunoSEQ multiplex PCR; TCRdb's copy has only in-frame clones and leaves some out. The sample yields a few hundred thousand clones, over 75% seen once. The sample consisted of peripheral blood. The receptors were gathered from a man aged 50 or older with active or convalescent COVID-19.

This clone was found once. DNA of the CDR3: TGTGCCACCCCAGTGGAGGGGCAATATAACTATGGCTACACCTTC. Encoded protein: CATPVEGQYNYGYTF. The chain has TRBV2 and TRBJ1-2; D possibly corresponds to TRBD1 (5 bases). Germline loops: CDR1 SNHLY, CDR2 FYNNEI. V was trimmed by 10 bases and J by 1 base, leaving 19 bases between them. The CDR3 consists of 15 residues.

The V call is TRBV6-5, the J call TRBJ1-1; unclear D gene. V was pared by 5 bases and J by 2 bases, with 12 bases between. Germline CDR1 is MNHEY and CDR2 is SVGAGI. CDR3 size: 14 residues. The CDR3 spells CASSIQQVNTEAFF. DNA for the CDR3: TGTGCCAGCAGTATACAGCAGGTTAACACTGAAGCTTTCTTT.

J is TRBJ2-3 and V is TRBV7-2; 11 bases are a match to TRBD1. The CDR3 has 17 amino acids. V was pared by 5 bases and J by 6 bases, with 13 bases of the junction left unmatched. In germline, CDR1 is SGHTA, CDR2 FQGNSA. The CDR3: CASSPPPGTGGTDTQYF. The CDR3 DNA reads TGTGCCAGCAGCCCGCCCCCCGGGACAGGGGGTACCGATACGCAGTATTTT.

V gene TRBV27 combines with J gene TRBJ2-3, with a tentative D call TRBD2 (5 bases). This CDR3 region has 12 residues. Trimming removed 3 bases from V and 8 bases from J, with 9 bases in between. Germline assignment: CDR1 MNHEY and CDR2 SMNVEV (reference sequence). CDR3 loop: CASSFIRGTQYF. Written as DNA, the CDR3 is TGTGCCAGCAGTTTTATCCGGGGTACGCAGTATTTT.

CDR3 residues: CASSYRTGKGWQYF. In nucleotides, the CDR3 is TGTGCCAGCAGTTACCGGACAGGTAAAGGTTGGCAGTACTTC. The chain carries TRBV6-6 and TRBJ2-7; 7 nucleotides line up with TRBD1. Germline V CDR1 and CDR2: MNHNY, SVGAGI (reference sequence). V dropped 2 bases and J dropped 9; count of bases not matched to a gene: 10. The CDR3 spans 14 residues.

The chain is built from TRBV7-2 and TRBJ2-5, with D possibly being TRBD1 (6 bases). This CDR3 spans 14 amino acids. Germline V gene data show CDR1 as SGHTA and CDR2 as FQGNSA. Trimming cost V 5 bases and J 1 base, with 11 bases left between them. The CDR3 nucleotides are TGTGCCAGCAGCACGACAGGTTTCCAAGAGACCCAGTACTTC. This gives the protein CASSTTGFQETQYF.

The chain joins TRBV7-2 to TRBJ2-1; a possible D gene is TRBD2 (5 bases). The CDR3 contains 13 residues. Germline CDR1 reads SGHTA; CDR2 reads FQGNSA. Trimming stripped 3 bases from V and 9 bases from J, with 12 bases between. Here the CDR3 reads CASSFWGDGEQFF. In nucleotides, the CDR3 is TGTGCCAGCAGCTTTTGGGGAGACGGTGAGCAGTTCTTC.

V is TRBV5-1 and J is TRBJ2-7, with 10 positions matching TRBD2. Germline assignment: CDR1 SGHRS and CDR2 YFSETQ. This CDR3 has 15 residues. The ends lost 3 bases at V and 7 bases at J; junction bases unmatched: 10. CDR3 DNA sequence: TGCGCCAGCAGCTCATCACCAGCGGGAGGGCGGGAGCAGTACTTC. Its protein is CASSSSPAGGREQYF.

This clone was detected once. The V and J genes are TRBV27 and TRBJ1-2; a possible D gene is TRBD1 (5 bases). The V and J ends lost 7 bases and 10 bases respectively, with 25 bases between them. The V gene's germline CDR1 is MNHEY and CDR2 SMNVEV (reference sequence). CDR3 length equals 15 residues. The CDR3 spells CASKRQPSGSHDYTF. CDR3 DNA sequence: TGTGCCAGCAAACGGCAGCCCTCAGGGTCCCACGACTACACCTTC.

The chain links TRBV5-4 to TRBJ2-5; 12 bases align to TRBD2. This CDR3 has 15 amino acids. Germline V gene lookup returns CDR1 SGHNT and CDR2 YYREEE (reference sequence). Trimming at V came to 4 bases and at J to 5 bases, leaving 6 bases not matched to a gene. The CDR3 nucleotides are TGTGCCAGCAGCCTCCGGCTAGCGGGAGGGGAGACCCAGTACTTC. Translated, it gives CASSLRLAGGETQYF.

The rearrangement uses TRBV2 and TRBJ2-1; TRBD2 aligns across 10 bases. Germline loops: CDR1 SNHLY, CDR2 FYNNEI. V shed 5 bases, J shed 8 bases, and the junction held 9 bases outside the gene matches. The CDR3 sequence is 15 residues long. The chain's CDR3 is CASSLPSGSRDEQFF. Here the CDR3 DNA reads TGTGCCAGCAGTCTCCCTAGCGGGAGTAGAGATGAGCAGTTCTTC.

The chain combines TRBV10-3 with TRBJ2-7, with 10 bases fitting TRBD1. The CDR3 covers 16 residues. The junction had 11 bases not matched to a gene; V was cut back by 4 bases and J by 5 bases. CDR1 and CDR2 (germline): ENHRY, SYGVKD. CDR3 in DNA: TGTGCCATCAGTGCTCGCGAGGGGGACAGGGGCAACGAGCAGTACTTC. Translated, it gives CAISAREGDRGNEQYF.

The J gene is TRBJ2-2, the V gene TRBV9; 9 bases line up with TRBD1. Germline trimming cut 5 bases from V and 3 bases from J; bases unmatched to any gene: 5. The CDR3 sequence is 15 residues long. Germline V gene lookup returns CDR1 SGDLS and CDR2 YYNGEE. CDR3 bases: TGTGCCAGCAGTTCCCGGGACAGGGACACCGGGGAGCTGTTTTTT. The encoded protein is CASSSRDRDTGELFF.

This rearrangement joins TRBV30 to TRBJ2-7; tentatively, D is TRBD2 (7 bases). Per germline, CDR1 GTSNPN and CDR2 SVGIG (reference sequence). This CDR3 contains 13 residues. V lost 8 bases and J 6 bases, leaving 20 bases between the germline ends. The CDR3 reads CAHGGEGVGEQYF. The CDR3 DNA reads as TGTGCCCACGGCGGGGAGGGGGTCGGCGAGCAGTACTTC.

This clone was picked up one time. This sequence joins TRBV3-1 (or the pseudogene TRBV3-2) and TRBJ2-7; tentative D call: TRBD2 (5 bases). This CDR3 is built from 15 residues. Germline V gene sequence: CDR1 LGHDT, CDR2 YNNKEL (reference sequence). The V gene lost 2 bases and the J gene lost 7 bases, with 18 bases spanning the gap. DNA of the CDR3: TGTGCCAGCAGCCAACGGGCCTCCTGGACGGGGGAGCAGTACTTC. Amino acid sequence: CASSQRASWTGEQYF.

This sequence joins TRBV12-3 or TRBV12-4 and TRBJ2-5; 7 nucleotides match TRBD2. The CDR3 has 13 amino acids. V was clipped by 6 bases and J by 5 bases; unmatched bases: 6. The DNA of the CDR3 is TGTGCCAGCAGCCAAGGACTAGACGAGACCCAGTACTTC. This translates into CASSQGLDETQYF.

The rearrangement joins TRBV6-5 to TRBJ2-5, with TRBD2 matching 7 bases. This CDR3 has 13 amino acids. The germline V gene has CDR1 MNHEY and CDR2 SVGAGI. V lost 10 bases to trimming and J lost 8 bases; unmatched junction nucleotides: 13. The CDR3 bases are TGTGCCATCCTCTCCGGGGGGTCAGTAACCCAGTACTTC. Translating it yields CAILSGGSVTQYF.

The chain's CDR3 is CASNPGLAGFYNEQFF. The CDR3 region has the DNA TGTGCCAGCAACCCGGGACTAGCGGGCTTCTACAATGAGCAGTTCTTC. This rearrangement joins TRBV28 to TRBJ2-1; 12 nucleotides match TRBD2. The germline CDR1 and CDR2 sequences are MDHEN and SYDVKM. The V and J ends lost 7 bases and 3 bases, in that order; junction bases with no gene match: 7. The CDR3 runs 16 residues.

CDR3 sequence reads: CASSYSGKGGSPLHF. The DNA for the CDR3 is TGTGCCAGCAGTTACTCGGGGAAAGGAGGCTCACCCCTCCACTTT. The chain employs TRBV6-5 and TRBJ1-6; D gene uncertain. CDR3 length equals 15 residues. With 0 bases removed from V and 10 bases from J, the gap between germline ends came to 13 bases. Germline values: CDR1 MNHEY, CDR2 SVGAGI.

The rearrangement uses TRBV4-3 and TRBJ1-2; possible D gene TRBD1, 5 bases. This CDR3 is built from 15 residues. Per the germline V gene, CDR1 is LGHNA and CDR2 is YSLEER. V was shortened by 1 base and J by 3 bases, with 12 bases between the two germline ends. The CDR3, as DNA: TGCGCCAGCAGCCAAGGACTGGGCAGGGACTATGGCTACACCTTC. Amino acid sequence: CASSQGLGRDYGYTF.

The chain employs TRBV6-6 and TRBJ2-3; weak D call: TRBD2 (6 bases). The CDR3 covers 14 residues. The V gene lost 4 bases and the J gene lost 4 bases, with 12 bases spanning the gap. Germline V gives CDR1 MNHNY, CDR2 SVGAGI (reference sequence). CDR3 amino acids: CASSFREPADTQYF. The CDR3 bases are TGTGCCAGCAGTTTCCGGGAGCCCGCAGATACGCAGTATTTT.

Points on this clone: Different DNA sequences within this sample yield the same CDR3. V and J are TRBV9 and TRBJ1-5; D is unresolved. CDR3 length equals 15 residues. The germline CDR1 and CDR2 sequences are SGDLS and YYNGEE. Trimming removed 0 bases from V and 0 bases from J, with 7 bases in between. CDR3 in amino acids: CASSVGQNSNQPQHF. In DNA form, the CDR3 reads TGTGCCAGCAGCGTAGGGCAGAATAGCAATCAGCCCCAGCATTTT.

The CDR3 spells CASSSSDREDTDTQYF. CDR3 in DNA: TGTGCCAGCAGTTCCTCGGACAGGGAAGACACAGATACGCAGTATTTT. The chain is built from TRBV25-1 and TRBJ2-3, with 8 nucleotides matching TRBD1. CDR1 and CDR2 (germline): MGHDK, SYGVNS. The V gene end was trimmed by 5 bases and the J gene end by 2 bases; junction bases not matched to a gene: 9. The length of the CDR3 is 16 residues.

The gene calls are TRBV24-1 and TRBJ1-2; no definite D call. Germline V lookup: CDR1 KGHDR, CDR2 SFDVKD. The CDR3 extends over 12 amino acids. V dropped 7 bases and J dropped 6 bases, with 11 bases sitting between them. CDR3 nucleotides: TGTGCCACCAGCGCCCCTGAGAATGGCTACACCTTC. Translating gives CATSAPENGYTF.

The chain recombines TRBV30 with TRBJ1-5; D remains unclear. The V end lost 0 bases, the J end lost 0 bases, and 3 bases lay between the germline ends. Germline values: CDR1 GTSNPN, CDR2 SVGIG (reference sequence). The CDR3 has 13 amino acids. CDR3 DNA: TGTGCCTGGAGTGTCGGTAGCAATCAGCCCCAGCATTTT. Amino acid sequence: CAWSVGSNQPQHF.

This clone is a singleton in its sample. The J gene is TRBJ2-1, the V gene TRBV19, with 9 bases that match TRBD2. Germline CDR1 is LNHDA and CDR2 is SQIVND (reference sequence). The CDR3 runs to 18 residues. V lost 4 bases and J lost 0; bases outside the gene matches: 10. CDR3 residues: CASSTILSGRSSYNEQFF. The CDR3 DNA is TGTGCCAGTAGTACCATCCTCAGCGGGAGGAGCTCCTACAATGAGCAGTTCTTC.

This sequence joins TRBV5-1 and TRBJ2-5, with D tentatively TRBD2 (7 bases). The V end lost 6 bases, the J end lost 5 bases, and 17 bases lay between the germline ends. The germline V gene has CDR1 SGHRS and CDR2 YFSETQ. This CDR3 contains 14 residues. This chain's CDR3 is CASNFRGGVETQYF. In DNA, the CDR3 is TGCGCCAGCAACTTTAGGGGGGGCGTGGAGACCCAGTACTTC.

V is TRBV6-5 and J is TRBJ2-2; D possibly corresponds to TRBD1 (5 bases). Trimming removed 5 bases from V and 0 bases from J, with 7 bases in between. The germline CDR1 and CDR2 sequences are MNHEY and SVGAGI. The CDR3 extends over 14 amino acids. CDR3 nucleotides: TGTGCCAGCAGTAGGGGCACGAACACCGGGGAGCTGTTTTTT. This translates into CASSRGTNTGELFF.

The CDR3 region is CASSLNRVDEQYF. The CDR3, as DNA: TGTGCCAGCAGTTTGAATCGCGTAGACGAGCAGTACTTC. This chain links TRBV27 with TRBJ2-7, with no clear D. Germline V lookup: CDR1 MNHEY, CDR2 SMNVEV (reference sequence). Trimming removed 3 bases at V and 5 bases at J, with 11 bases between. The CDR3 totals 13 residues.

The CDR3 sequence is CASSAGWSGNTIYF. The CDR3 nucleotides are TGTGCCAGCAGTGCGGGTTGGTCTGGAAACACCATATATTTT. The V gene is TRBV2, the J gene TRBJ1-3; D is uncertain. V lost 4 bases, J lost 1 base, and 8 bases lay in between. This CDR3 is built from 14 residues. Per the germline V gene, CDR1 is SNHLY and CDR2 is FYNNEI.